This TCR beta chain comes out of a study of blood T cell repertoires in COVID-19. The CDR3 extends over 15 amino acids. Trimming cost V 2 bases and J 1 base, with 8 bases left between them. From germline, CDR1 is KGHSH and CDR2 LQKENI. Using immunoSEQ multiplex PCR, the repertoire was profiled, and TCRdb retains in-frame clones only, with some absent. Altogether about 170,000 clones are present, around 85% being singletons, with the ten largest covering roughly 8.8%. The rearrangement uses TRBV18 and TRBJ2-2, with a weak D call TRBD2 (6 bases). Specimen: peripheral blood. This receptor was identified in a woman of 80 years or more with COVID-19, enrolled during active disease. The CDR3, as DNA: TGTGCCAGCTCACCAACGGGAGTGAACACCGGGGAGCTGTTTTTT. Its translation: CASSPTGVNTGELFF.